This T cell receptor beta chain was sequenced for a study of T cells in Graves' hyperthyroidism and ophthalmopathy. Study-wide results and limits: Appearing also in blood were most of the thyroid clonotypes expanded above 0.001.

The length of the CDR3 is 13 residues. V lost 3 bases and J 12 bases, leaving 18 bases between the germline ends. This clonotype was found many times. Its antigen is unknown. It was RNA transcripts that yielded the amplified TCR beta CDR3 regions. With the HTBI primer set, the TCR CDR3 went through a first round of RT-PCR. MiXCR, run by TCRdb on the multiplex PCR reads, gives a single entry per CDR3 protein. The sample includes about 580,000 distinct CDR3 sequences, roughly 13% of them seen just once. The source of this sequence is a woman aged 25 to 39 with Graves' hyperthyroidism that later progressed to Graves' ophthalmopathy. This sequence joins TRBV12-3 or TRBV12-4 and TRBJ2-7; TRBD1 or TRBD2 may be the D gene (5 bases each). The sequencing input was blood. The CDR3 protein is CASSFLGRAERYF. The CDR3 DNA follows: TGTGCCAGCAGTTTCCTGGGACGTGCGGAACGGTACTTC.